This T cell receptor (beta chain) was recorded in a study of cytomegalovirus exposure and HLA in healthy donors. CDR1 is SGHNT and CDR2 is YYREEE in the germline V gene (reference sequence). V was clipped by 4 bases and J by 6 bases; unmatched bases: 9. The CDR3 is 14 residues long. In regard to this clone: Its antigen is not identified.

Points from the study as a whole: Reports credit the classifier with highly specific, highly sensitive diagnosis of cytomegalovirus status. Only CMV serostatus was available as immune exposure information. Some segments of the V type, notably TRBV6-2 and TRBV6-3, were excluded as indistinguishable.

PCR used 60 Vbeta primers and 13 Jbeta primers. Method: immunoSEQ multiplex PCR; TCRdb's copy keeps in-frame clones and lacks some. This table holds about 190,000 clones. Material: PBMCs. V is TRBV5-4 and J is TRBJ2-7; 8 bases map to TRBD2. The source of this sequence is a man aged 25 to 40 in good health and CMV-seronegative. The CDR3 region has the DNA TGTGCCAGCAGCACCGGGACTAGTGTCGTCGAGCAGTACTTC. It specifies CASSTGTSVVEQYF.